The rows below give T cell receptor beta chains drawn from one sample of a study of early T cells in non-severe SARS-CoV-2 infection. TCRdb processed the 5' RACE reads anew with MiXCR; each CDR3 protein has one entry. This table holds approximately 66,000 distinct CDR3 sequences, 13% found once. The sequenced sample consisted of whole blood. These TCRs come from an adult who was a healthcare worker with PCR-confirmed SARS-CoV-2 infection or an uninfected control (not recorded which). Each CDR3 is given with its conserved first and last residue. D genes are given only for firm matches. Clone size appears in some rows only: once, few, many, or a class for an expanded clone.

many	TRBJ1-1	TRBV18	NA	TGTGCCAGCTCACCGACAGAAAACACTGAAGCTTTCTTT	CASSPTENTEAFF
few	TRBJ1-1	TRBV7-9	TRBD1	TGTGCCAGCAGCTTAGAGGGACAGGGACGCACTGAAGCTTTCTTT	CASSLEGQGRTEAFF
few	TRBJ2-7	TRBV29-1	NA	TGCAGCGCAACAGGAGGGATTTCGGGTGAGCAGTACTTC	CSATGGISGEQYF
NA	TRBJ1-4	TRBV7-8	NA	TGTGCCAGCAGCTTAGCTTCTCGGAAACAGGGCCTAAATGAAAAACTGTTTTTT	CASSLASRKQGLNEKLFF
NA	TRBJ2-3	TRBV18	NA	TGTGCCAGCTCACCGCGGTCTGCTAGCCCAGATACGCAGTATTTT	CASSPRSASPDTQYF
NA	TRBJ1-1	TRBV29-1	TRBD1	TGCAGCGCCGCCCAGGGGGTGCGGACTGAAGCTTTCTTT	CSAAQGVRTEAFF
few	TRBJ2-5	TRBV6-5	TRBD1	TGTGCCAGCAGACACGGGACAGGGAAGTACCAAGAGACCCAGTACTTC	CASRHGTGKYQETQYF
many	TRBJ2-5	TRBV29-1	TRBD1	TGCAGCGTCGAGGAGACTACAACAGGGGGCCGGGAGACCCAGTACTTC	CSVEETTTGGRETQYF
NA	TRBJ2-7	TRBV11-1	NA	TGTGCCAGCAGCTTAAGGGGCCTACGAGAGCAGTACTTC	CASSLRGLREQYF
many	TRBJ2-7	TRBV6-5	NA	TGTGCCAGCAGCACCAGTGGAAACGAGCAGTACTTC	CASSTSGNEQYF
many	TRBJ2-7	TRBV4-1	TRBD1	TGCGCCAGCAGCCTAGGACAGGGGGGCCTCGAGCAGTACTTC	CASSLGQGGLEQYF
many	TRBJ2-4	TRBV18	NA	TGTGCCAGCTCACCAGGGAACCTAGCCAAAAACATTCAGTACTTC	CASSPGNLAKNIQYF
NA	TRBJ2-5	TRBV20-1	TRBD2	TGCAGTGCTAACGGGGGGGATGGGAAGACCCAGTACTTC	CSANGGDGKTQYF
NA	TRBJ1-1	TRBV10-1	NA	TGCGCCAGCAGCCTCACAGGGAACACTGAAGTTTTCTTT	CASSLTGNTEVFF
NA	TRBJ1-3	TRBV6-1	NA	TGTGCCAGCACACGGACCTCTGGAAACACCATATATTTT	CASTRTSGNTIYF
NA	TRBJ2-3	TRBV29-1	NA	TGCAGCGTGGGAAGGAATGTCGGTTCAGATACGCAGTATTTT	CSVGRNVGSDTQYF
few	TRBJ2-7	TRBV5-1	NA	TGCGCCAGCAGCTCCCGACAGGCATCTTACGAGCAGTACTTC	CASSSRQASYEQYF
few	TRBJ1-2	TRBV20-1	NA	TGCAGTGCTAAGCTATTGACGGAAGACTATGGCTACACCTTC	CSAKLLTEDYGYTF
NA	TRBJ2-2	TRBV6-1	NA	TGTGCCAGCAGTCTCTCTGGGGGTGGGTACGGGGAGCTGTTTTTT	CASSLSGGGYGELFF
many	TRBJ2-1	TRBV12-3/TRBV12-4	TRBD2	TGTGCCAGCAGTTCTGGACTAGCGGGGGGAGGGGAGCAGTTCTTC	CASSSGLAGGGEQFF
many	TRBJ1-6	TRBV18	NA	TGTGCCAGCTCACACGACAGTGTTAATTCACCCCTCCACTTT	CASSHDSVNSPLHF
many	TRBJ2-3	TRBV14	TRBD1	TGTGCCAGCAGCCAGACAGGGATGCGCACAGATACGCAGTATTTT	CASSQTGMRTDTQYF
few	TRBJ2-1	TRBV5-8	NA	TGTGCCAGCAGCTTGTTCGTCTTC	CASSLFVF
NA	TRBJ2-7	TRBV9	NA	TGTGCCAGCAGCGTAGGTCTGGACTTTTCCTACGAGCAGTACTTC	CASSVGLDFSYEQYF
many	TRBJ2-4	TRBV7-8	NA	TGTGCCAGCAGCTTACCCCAGAGCTCCTTAGCCAAAAACATTCAGTACTTC	CASSLPQSSLAKNIQYF
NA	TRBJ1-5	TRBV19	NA	TGTGCCAGTACCGGGGACGTCTATAGCAATCAGCCCCAGCATTTT	CASTGDVYSNQPQHF
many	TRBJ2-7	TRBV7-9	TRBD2	TGTGCCAGCAGCCGTCTTAGCGGGAGAAGTTTCGGAGACGAGCAGTACTTC	CASSRLSGRSFGDEQYF
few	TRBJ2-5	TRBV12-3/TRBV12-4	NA	TGTGCCAGCAGCCAGCGGGACACCCAAGAGACCCAGTACTTC	CASSQRDTQETQYF
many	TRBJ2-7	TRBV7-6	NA	TGTGCCAGCAGCTTAGCATCCGGGGGCGGTTTCTACGAGCAGTACTTC	CASSLASGGGFYEQYF
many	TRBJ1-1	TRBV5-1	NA	TGCGCCAGCAGCTTAGCAGTCCCCTTTGGGGAAGCTTTCTTT	CASSLAVPFGEAFF
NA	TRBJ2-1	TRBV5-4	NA	TGTGCCAGCAGCGATGCATTTCTCTCCTACAATGAGCAGTTCTTC	CASSDAFLSYNEQFF
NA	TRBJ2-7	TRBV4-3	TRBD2	TGCGCCAGCAGCCAAGGACTAGCGGGAGCTCGGGAGCAGTACTTC	CASSQGLAGAREQYF
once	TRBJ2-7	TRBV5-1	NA	TGCGCCACCCCCTCCCCAGGGGAGCAGTACTTC	CATPSPGEQYF
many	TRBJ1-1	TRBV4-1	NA	TGCGCCAGCAGCTTTCAGGGGAGGGGCACTGAAGCTTTCTTT	CASSFQGRGTEAFF
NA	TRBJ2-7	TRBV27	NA	TGTGCCAGCAGCTATTCTACGACCTCCTACGAGCAGTACTTC	CASSYSTTSYEQYF
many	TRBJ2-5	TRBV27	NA	TGTGCCAGTCCCTCGGGGGAGCGAGCCAGGGAGACCCAGTACTTC	CASPSGERARETQYF
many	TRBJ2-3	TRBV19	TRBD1	TGTGCCAGTGGTCCGGGACAGGGGGACACAGATACGCAGTATTTT	CASGPGQGDTDTQYF
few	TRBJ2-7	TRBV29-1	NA	TGCAGCGTTGAATCAGGGAAAACGCAGTACTTC	CSVESGKTQYF
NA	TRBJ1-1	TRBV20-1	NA	TGCAGTGCTAAAGAAGACCCAGACGGCACTGAAGCTTTCTTT	CSAKEDPDGTEAFF